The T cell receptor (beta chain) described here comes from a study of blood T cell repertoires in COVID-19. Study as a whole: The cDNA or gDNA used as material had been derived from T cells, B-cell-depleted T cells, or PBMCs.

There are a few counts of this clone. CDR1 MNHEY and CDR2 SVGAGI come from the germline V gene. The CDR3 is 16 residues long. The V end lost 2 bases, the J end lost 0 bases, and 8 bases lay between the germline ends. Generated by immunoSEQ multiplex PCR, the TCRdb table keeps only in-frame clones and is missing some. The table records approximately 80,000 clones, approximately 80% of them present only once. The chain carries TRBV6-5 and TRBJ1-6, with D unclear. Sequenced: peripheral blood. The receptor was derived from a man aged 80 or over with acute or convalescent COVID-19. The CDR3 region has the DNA TGTGCCAGCAGTTACACGTTGAGCTCCTATAATTCACCCCTCCACTTT. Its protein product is CASSYTLSSYNSPLHF.